This T cell receptor beta chain was sequenced during a study of T cell responses to AZD1222 COVID-19 vaccine. Study-level results: In the spike-specific TCR repertoire, nearly half reportedly target unmutated variant regions.

Trimming cost V 0 bases and J 8 bases, with 23 bases left between them. Germline lookup yields CDR1 SNHLY and CDR2 FYNNEI. The CDR3 runs 17 residues. Method: immunoSEQ multiplex PCR; TCRdb's copy keeps in-frame clones and lacks some. The table records 100,000 to 120,000 clones, around 85% of them present only once. In regard to this clone: Its target is not known.

This specimen consisted of peripheral blood, obtained on day 0 of AZD1222 vaccination. The receptor was derived from an adult in good health. V is TRBV2 and J is TRBJ2-7, with D perhaps matching TRBD2 (5 bases). In DNA, the CDR3 is TGTGCCAGCAGTGAAGCGCCACGTGGGGAGAAAGGGCGACAGCAGTACTTC. Translating it yields CASSEAPRGEKGRQQYF.